This TCR beta chain was sequenced during a study of OX40 agonist ivuxolimab in advanced cancers. The V gene lost 1 base and the J gene lost 4 bases, with 7 bases spanning the gap. There are 14 residues in the CDR3. CDR1 and CDR2 from the germline V gene are LNHDA and SQIVND (reference sequence). The method was immunoSEQ multiplex PCR; TCRdb's version includes in-frame clones alone and lacks a portion of them. The sample consists of around 20,000 clones, approximately 80% of them appearing once. The TCR comes from an adult with an advanced solid tumor such as melanoma, head and neck, liver or kidney cancer. The gene calls are TRBV19 and TRBJ2-2; D is uncertain. This material consisted of CD4+ or CD8+ T cells sorted from blood, taken in a trial of the OX40 agonist ivuxolimab. The CDR3 DNA reads as TGTGCCAGTAGTATAGGGGAATTCACCGGGGAGCTGTTTTTT. Protein sequence: CASSIGEFTGELFF.